These 3 T cell receptor beta chains were all obtained from the same sample, sequenced in a study of blood T cell repertoires in COVID-19. Here immunoSEQ multiplex PCR was the method, and the copy in TCRdb shows in-frame clones only, minus some. The sample holds about 150,000 clones; over 70% are singletons and the top ten take 5.5% to 7.5%. Specimen: peripheral blood. Receptors originate from a man older than 75 with acute or convalescent COVID-19.

This clone was found once. The genes are TRBV5-8 and TRBJ1-2, with TRBD1 identical over 7 bases. The CDR3 length is 14 residues. With V trimmed by 3 bases and J by 1 base, 3 bases remained unmatched. Germline CDR1 is SGHTS and CDR2 is YDEGEE. CDR3 protein: CASSSRGNNYGYTF. CDR3 DNA: TGTGCCAGCAGCTCCAGGGGGAATAACTATGGCTACACCTTC. Together with reference TRBV5-8 and TRBJ1-2, the CDR3 gives the full variable domain: EAGVTQSPTHLIKTRGQQATLRCSPISGHTSVYWYQQALGLGLQFLLWYDEGEERNRGNFPPRFSGRQFPNYSSELNVNALELEDSALYLCASSSRGNNYGYTFGSGTRLTVV.

The chain recombines TRBV24-1 with TRBJ2-1, with D hard to call. Germline V gene sequence: CDR1 KGHDR, CDR2 SFDVKD. Trimming took off 8 bases at V and 0 bases at J, with 16 bases between the two ends. The CDR3 extends over 16 amino acids. CDR3: CATTRHPVSSYNEQFF. The CDR3 region has the DNA TGTGCCACCACCCGACACCCGGTGAGCTCCTACAATGAGCAGTTCTTC.

This clone was recorded only once. The chain links TRBV5-6 to TRBJ2-2; tentative D call: TRBD2 (5 bases). Per the germline V gene, CDR1 is SGHDT and CDR2 is YYEEEE. The CDR3 length is 16 residues. V was pared by 4 bases and J by 3 bases, with 16 bases between. CDR3 sequence: CASSKPVGEDTGELFF. CDR3 DNA: TGTGCCAGCAGCAAACCCGTGGGAGAGGACACCGGGGAGCTGTTTTTT.